Presented here are 30 T cell receptor beta chains from one specimen sequenced in a study of blood T cells in healthy people across ages. The use of a sample-barcoded 5' primer and a J-beta primer mix characterized a second PCR of about 7 to 12 cycles. Using its own MiXCR run on the 5' RACE reads, TCRdb lists one record per CDR3 protein. The sample yields about 830,000 distinct CDR3 sequences, 60% to 80% seen once. Source material: blood. Receptor source: a man aged 25-45 years in good health.

V is TRBV6-6 and J is TRBJ1-6, with TRBD1 as a possible D gene (6 bases). The CDR3 loop spans 14 amino acids. The V end was cut by 4 bases, the J end by 10 bases, with 14 bases between. The V gene's germline CDR1 is MNHNY and CDR2 SVGAGI (reference sequence). CDR3: CASSSGHGESPLHF. The DNA for the CDR3 is TGTGCCAGCAGTTCGGGACATGGGGAGTCACCCCTCCACTTT.

The sample holds a few counts of this clonotype. The chain links TRBV2 to TRBJ2-5; the D call may be TRBD1 or TRBD2 (5 bases each). The end of the DNA is better explained by TRBJ2-7, so the J call may be wrong. Germline V gene lookup returns CDR1 SNHLY and CDR2 FYNNEI. The CDR3 contains 13 residues. The CDR3 DNA reads as TGTGCCAGCAGGGTGGGACGGACCTACGAGCAGTACTTC. Translation gives CASRVGRTYEQYF.

The chain links TRBV29-1 to TRBJ1-1; D is unclear. There are 11 residues in the CDR3. The V and J ends lost 2 bases and 7 bases respectively, with 8 bases between them. The germline gives CDR1 SQVTM, CDR2 ANQGSEA. CDR3 residues: CSVEYTSEAFF. CDR3 sequence (DNA): TGCAGCGTTGAATATACCAGTGAAGCTTTCTTT.

The CDR3 protein is CASSTPTPDEQFF. Here the CDR3 DNA reads TGTGCCAGCAGTACGCCGACTCCCGATGAGCAGTTCTTC. The chain has TRBV28 and TRBJ2-1, with D hard to call. V lost 5 bases and J 8 bases, leaving 13 bases between the germline ends. This CDR3 spans 13 amino acids. Germline V gene lookup returns CDR1 MDHEN and CDR2 SYDVKM.

The chain joins TRBV12-3 or TRBV12-4 to TRBJ1-6, with a possible D match to TRBD1 (5 bases). Deletions cut 1 base from V and 6 bases from J, with 10 bases between. The CDR3 length is 15 residues. DNA of the CDR3: TGTGCCAGCAGTTTAGAGGTGGGGGTTAATTCACCCCTCCACTTT. This codes for CASSLEVGVNSPLHF.

The V call is TRBV12-3 or TRBV12-4, the J call TRBJ1-1; TRBD1 matches at 7 bases. The CDR3 has 14 residues. The J segment lost 4 bases and the V segment lost 7 bases, leaving 9 bases of the junction unmatched. DNA for the CDR3: TGTGCCAGCAAAACGACAGGGTATGGCACTGAAGCTTTCTTT. Residues: CASKTTGYGTEAFF.

The chain links TRBV4-3 to TRBJ2-7; 14 bases match TRBD2. Germline lookup yields CDR1 LGHNA and CDR2 YSLEER. Unmatched junction bases numbered 13, after V lost 0 bases and J lost 6 bases. The CDR3 is 19 residues long. The CDR3 nucleotides are TGCGCCAGCAGCCAAGAGGTGTGGACTAGCGGGGGGACGGTGCCCGAGCAGTACTTC. This translates into CASSQEVWTSGGTVPEQYF.

V usage is TRBV25-1 and J usage is TRBJ1-5; TRBD1 might be the D (6 bases). The CDR3 is 12 residues long. Trimming took off 4 bases at V and 9 bases at J, with 10 bases between the two ends. Germline loops: CDR1 MGHDK, CDR2 SYGVNS. The CDR3 sequence is CASSGGPWPQHF. CDR3 coding DNA: TGTGCCAGCAGTGGGGGGCCTTGGCCCCAGCATTTT.

The V gene is TRBV7-2, the J gene TRBJ2-1, with D perhaps given as TRBD1 or TRBD2 (5 bases each). Germline loops: CDR1 SGHTA, CDR2 FQGNSA. This CDR3 region has 14 residues. Trimming removed 2 bases from V and 9 bases from J, with 14 bases in between. CDR3 DNA sequence: TGTGCCAGCAGCTTAACCTCTAGCCAGGGTGAGCAGTTCTTC. Translated: CASSLTSSQGEQFF.

This clonotype was seen a few times. The V call is TRBV29-1, the J call TRBJ2-5; a weak D match, TRBD1 (5 bases). From germline, CDR1 is SQVTM and CDR2 ANQGSEA. The CDR3 spans 13 residues. The V end lost 4 bases, the J end lost 5 bases, and 14 bases lay between the germline ends. The CDR3 region has the DNA TGCAGCGTTGTGACAGCGCGCCAGGAGACCCAGTACTTC. It yields the protein CSVVTARQETQYF.

This chain uses TRBV21-1 with TRBJ2-4; the DNA was not used to check the table's D call, TRBD2. TRBV21-1 represents a pseudogene. The CDR3 runs to 13 residues. In DNA form, the CDR3 reads TGTGCCAGCAGCACTAGGAGTCCCGGGAAGCAGTACTTC. Translating gives CASSTRSPGKQYF.

The chain uses TRBV11-2 and TRBJ2-4, with unresolved D. Germline V CDR1 and CDR2: SGHAT, FQNNGV. The V end lost 4 bases, the J end lost 9 bases, and 10 bases lay between the germline ends. The CDR3 covers 12 residues. CDR3 nucleotide sequence: TGTGCCAGCAGCTCCTGGTCCAGCATTCAGTACTTC. This codes for CASSSWSSIQYF.

This chain connects TRBV15 to TRBJ2-5; 10 nucleotides agree with TRBD2. From germline, CDR1 is LNHNV and CDR2 YYDKDF (reference sequence). This CDR3 is 14 amino acids long. The V and J ends lost 2 bases and 6 bases, in that order; junction bases with no gene match: 3. The CDR3 nucleotides read TGTGCCACCAGCAGACTAGCGGGGGCCAAGACCCAGTACTTC. Translated, it gives CATSRLAGAKTQYF. The variable domain in full, with the rest retrieved from reference TRBV15 and TRBJ2-5, is DAMVIQNPRYQVTQFGKPVTLSCSQTLNHNVMYWYQQKSSQAPKLLFHYYDKDFNNEADTPDNFQSRRPNTSFCFLDIRSPGLGDTAMYLCATSRLAGAKTQYFGPGTRLLVL.

The CDR3 sequence is CASSQDGGGRQETQYF. The CDR3 DNA reads TGCGCCAGCAGCCAAGATGGGGGGGGGAGGCAAGAGACCCAGTACTTC. The rearrangement uses TRBV4-3 and TRBJ2-5; 7 positions agree with TRBD2. Germline V gene sequence: CDR1 LGHNA, CDR2 YSLEER. V was pared by 0 bases and J by 2 bases, with 6 bases of the junction left unmatched. This CDR3 region has 16 residues.

This clonotype was detected a few times. CDR3: CASSLALHTGELFF. In DNA form, the CDR3 reads TGTGCCAGCAGCTTAGCGCTGCACACCGGGGAGCTGTTTTTT. The V call is TRBV7-2, the J call TRBJ2-2, with D uncertain. From germline, CDR1 is SGHTA and CDR2 FQGNSA. The CDR3 totals 14 residues. V was shortened by 0 bases and J by 3 bases, with 5 bases between the two germline ends.

The chain uses TRBV20-1 and TRBJ2-5; 12 positions match TRBD2. V shed 3 bases, J shed 4 bases, and the junction held 3 bases outside the gene matches. The CDR3 runs to 14 residues. Germline V lookup: CDR1 DFQATT, CDR2 SNEGSKA (reference sequence). This CDR3 is CSASQTSGGETQYF. Here the CDR3 DNA reads TGCAGTGCTAGCCAGACTAGCGGGGGAGAGACCCAGTACTTC.

The chain links TRBV5-1 to TRBJ1-2, with 7 bases identical to TRBD1. Trimming at V came to 4 bases and at J to 2 bases, leaving 8 bases not matched to a gene. The CDR3 length is 15 residues. Germline V CDR1 and CDR2: SGHRS, YFSETQ. As DNA, the CDR3 is TGCGCCAGCAGCGTACAGGGGTCTCTAAACTATGGCTACACCTTC. It is translated as CASSVQGSLNYGYTF.

The V and J genes are TRBV20-1 and TRBJ1-2; 10 positions agree with TRBD1. The CDR3 totals 13 residues. The V gene's germline CDR1 is DFQATT and CDR2 SNEGSKA (reference sequence). The ends lost 6 bases at V and 9 bases at J; junction bases unmatched: 10. CDR3 in amino acids: CSASVTGGRSYTF. The CDR3 DNA reads as TGCAGTGCATCCGTGACAGGGGGCAGGAGCTACACCTTC.

This sequence joins TRBV11-2 and TRBJ2-1; D remains unclear. The germline CDR1 and CDR2 sequences are SGHAT and FQNNGV. Trimming shortened V by 5 bases and J by 5 bases, and 7 bases separated the two germline ends. The CDR3 has 12 amino acids. Here the CDR3 reads CASSQNDNEQFF. CDR3 nucleotide sequence: TGTGCCAGCAGCCAAAATGACAATGAGCAGTTCTTC.

This clonotype was counted a single time. Possible read error: a much larger clone is one base away. The chain recombines TRBV5-5 with TRBJ2-2, with D possibly being TRBD2 (6 bases). Germline V gene sequence: CDR1 SGHKS, CDR2 YYEKEE (reference sequence). The CDR3 is 15 amino acids. Trimming removed 5 bases from V and 4 bases from J, with 15 bases in between. CDR3 DNA sequence: TGTGCCAGCAGGTTGATAACTAGCCCCACCGGGGAGCTGTTTTTT. This sequence encodes CASRLITSPTGELFF.

The V gene is TRBV7-2, the J gene TRBJ2-6; D ambiguous. Between the trimmed V and J ends, which lost 8 bases and 0 bases, there was a span of 11 bases. Germline CDR1 is SGHTA and CDR2 is FQGNSA. The CDR3 extends over 15 amino acids. For the CDR3, the DNA is TGTGCCAGCGGATTTCCGGACTCTGGGGCCAACGTCCTGACTTTC. This gives the protein CASGFPDSGANVLTF.

In nucleotides, the CDR3 is TGTGCCATCAGCAGGCCCCAAGAGACCCAGTACTTC. As protein: CAISRPQETQYF. This chain connects TRBV10-3 to TRBJ2-4, with unresolved D. The assigned J gene may be wrong: the sequence end matches TRBJ2-5 better. There are 12 residues in the CDR3. Germline assignment: CDR1 ENHRY and CDR2 SYGVKD.

This sequence joins TRBV27 and TRBJ2-5, with TRBD1 identical over 9 bases. Trimming at V came to 5 bases and at J to 5 bases, leaving 9 bases not matched to a gene. The V gene's germline CDR1 is MNHEY and CDR2 SMNVEV (reference sequence). CDR3 length: 15 amino acids. CDR3 sequence reads: CASSLLGQGIETQYF. CDR3 coding DNA: TGTGCCAGCAGTCTTCTCGGACAGGGGATTGAGACCCAGTACTTC.

The gene calls are TRBV12-3 or TRBV12-4 and TRBJ2-7; 8 bases fit TRBD2. The junction had 13 bases not matched to a gene; V was cut back by 6 bases and J by 9 bases. CDR3 length equals 14 residues. The CDR3 bases are TGTGCCAGCAGCCCTGGACTAGCTACATTAGGGCAGTACTTC. Translation gives CASSPGLATLGQYF.

The chain is built from TRBV4-2 and TRBJ2-5, with D perhaps being TRBD1 or TRBD2 (7 bases each). The CDR3 has 16 residues. V shed 5 bases and J shed 4 bases, with 20 bases lying between them. Germline V gives CDR1 LGHNA, CDR2 YNFKEQ. The CDR3 DNA follows: TGTGCCAGCAGCGATAACGCAGGGGGGGTTATAGAGACCCAGTACTTC. This gives the protein CASSDNAGGVIETQYF.

This chain links TRBV29-1 with TRBJ2-1, with D tentatively TRBD2 (7 bases). The germline V and J ends were trimmed by 6 bases and 6 bases, with 12 bases remaining between them. The CDR3 extends over 12 amino acids. Germline V CDR1 and CDR2: SQVTM, ANQGSEA. The CDR3 region is CSVWRGPNEQFF. In DNA form, the CDR3 reads TGCAGCGTATGGCGGGGGCCCAATGAGCAGTTCTTC.

V gene TRBV6-5 combines with J gene TRBJ2-1, with unresolved D. Germline CDR1 and CDR2: MNHEY and SVGAGI. V gave up 0 bases and J gave up 5 bases, with 5 bases separating them. CDR3 length: 13 residues. CDR3 bases: TGTGCCAGCAGTTACTCCTATAACAATGAGCAGTTCTTC. Translation gives CASSYSYNNEQFF.

This clonotype appeared a few times. V usage is TRBV27 and J usage is TRBJ2-1, with a weak D call TRBD2 (5 bases). The CDR3 runs to 14 residues. Germline V gene data show CDR1 as MNHEY and CDR2 as SMNVEV (reference sequence). Trimming removed 5 bases at V and 5 bases at J, with 13 bases between. CDR3 sequence reads: CASSPMDGNNEQFF. The DNA for the CDR3 is TGTGCCAGCAGTCCGATGGACGGGAACAATGAGCAGTTCTTC.

V is TRBV20-1 and J is TRBJ2-3, with 7 bases that match TRBD2. The CDR3 has 15 amino acids. J was trimmed by 7 bases and V by 5 bases; bases with no gene match: 15. Germline-derived CDR1 and CDR2 are DFQATT and SNEGSKA (reference sequence). This chain's CDR3 is CSAWGRVLSTNTQYF. For the CDR3, the DNA is TGCAGTGCTTGGGGGAGGGTCCTCTCCACGAATACGCAGTATTTT.

CDR3 sequence reads: CASSPPGDPYEQYF. Written as DNA, the CDR3 is TGTGCCAGCAGTCCTCCGGGGGACCCCTACGAGCAGTACTTC. This chain links TRBV6-5 with TRBJ2-7; maybe TRBD2 (6 bases). Germline CDR1 reads MNHEY; CDR2 reads SVGAGI. Deletions cut 5 bases from V and 2 bases from J, with 13 bases between. There are 14 residues in the CDR3.